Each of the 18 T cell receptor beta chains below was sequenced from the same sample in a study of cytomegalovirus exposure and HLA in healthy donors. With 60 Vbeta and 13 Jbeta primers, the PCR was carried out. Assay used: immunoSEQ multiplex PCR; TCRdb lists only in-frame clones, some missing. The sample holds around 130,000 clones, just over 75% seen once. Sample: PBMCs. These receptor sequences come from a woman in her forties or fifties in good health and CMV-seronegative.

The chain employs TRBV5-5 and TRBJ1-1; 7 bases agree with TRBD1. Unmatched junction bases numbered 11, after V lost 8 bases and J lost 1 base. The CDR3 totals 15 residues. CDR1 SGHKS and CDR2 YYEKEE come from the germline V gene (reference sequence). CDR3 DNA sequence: TGTGCCAGTTTCAGGGGGTGGGCAGGGAACACTGAAGCTTTCTTT. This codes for CASFRGWAGNTEAFF.

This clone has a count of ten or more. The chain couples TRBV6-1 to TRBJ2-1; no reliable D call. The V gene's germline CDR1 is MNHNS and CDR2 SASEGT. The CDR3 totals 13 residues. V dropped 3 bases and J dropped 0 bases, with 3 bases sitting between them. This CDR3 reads CASSDSSYNEQFF. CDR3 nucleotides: TGTGCCAGCAGTGACAGCTCCTACAATGAGCAGTTCTTC.

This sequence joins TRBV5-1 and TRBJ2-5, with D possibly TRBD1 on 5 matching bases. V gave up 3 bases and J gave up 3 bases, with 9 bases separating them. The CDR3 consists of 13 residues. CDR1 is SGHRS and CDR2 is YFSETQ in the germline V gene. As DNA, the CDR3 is TGCGCCAGCAGCTCCTGGACAAAAGAGACCCAGTACTTC. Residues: CASSSWTKETQYF.

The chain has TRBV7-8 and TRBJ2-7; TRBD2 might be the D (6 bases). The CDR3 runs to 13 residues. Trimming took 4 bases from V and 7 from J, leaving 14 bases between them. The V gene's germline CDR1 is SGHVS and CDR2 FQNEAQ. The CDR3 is CASSSWEAEEQYV. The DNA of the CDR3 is TGTGCCAGCAGCTCCTGGGAGGCAGAGGAGCAGTACGTC.

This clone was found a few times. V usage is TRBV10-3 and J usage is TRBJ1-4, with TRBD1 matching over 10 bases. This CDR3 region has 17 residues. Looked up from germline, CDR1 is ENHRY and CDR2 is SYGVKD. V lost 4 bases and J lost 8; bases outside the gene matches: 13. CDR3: CAISASGTGEVWEKLFF. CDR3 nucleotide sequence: TGTGCCATCAGTGCCTCCGGGACAGGGGAGGTGTGGGAAAAACTGTTTTTT.

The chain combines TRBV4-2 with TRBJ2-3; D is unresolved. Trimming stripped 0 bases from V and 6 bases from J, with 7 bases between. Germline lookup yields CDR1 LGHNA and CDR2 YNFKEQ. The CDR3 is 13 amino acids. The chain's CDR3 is CASSQDSSDTQYF. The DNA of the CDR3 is TGTGCCAGCAGCCAAGATAGTTCGGATACGCAGTATTTT.

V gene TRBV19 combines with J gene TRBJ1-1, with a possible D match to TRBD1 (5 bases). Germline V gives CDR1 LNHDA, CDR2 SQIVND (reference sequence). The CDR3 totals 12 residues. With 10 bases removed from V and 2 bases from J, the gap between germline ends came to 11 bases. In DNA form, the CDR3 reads TGTGCCACCCGGGGGGAAAACACTGAAGCTTTCTTT. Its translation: CATRGENTEAFF. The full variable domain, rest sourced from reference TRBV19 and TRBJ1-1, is DGGITQSPKYLFRKEGQNVTLSCEQNLNHDAMYWYRQDPGQGLRLIYYSQIVNDFQKGDIAEGYSVSREKKESFPLTVTSAQKNPTAFYLCATRGENTEAFFGQGTRLTVV.

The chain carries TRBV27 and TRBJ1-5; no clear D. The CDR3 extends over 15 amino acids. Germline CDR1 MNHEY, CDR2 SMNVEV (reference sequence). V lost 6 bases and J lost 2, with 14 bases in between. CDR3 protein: CASRPAGGGNQPQHF. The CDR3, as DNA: TGTGCCAGCAGGCCCGCCGGCGGTGGCAATCAGCCCCAGCATTTT.

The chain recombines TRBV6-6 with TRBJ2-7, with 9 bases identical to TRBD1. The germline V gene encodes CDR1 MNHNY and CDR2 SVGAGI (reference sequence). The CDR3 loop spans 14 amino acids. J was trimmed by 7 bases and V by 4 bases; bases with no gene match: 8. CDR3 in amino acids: CASSSDRGLSEQYF. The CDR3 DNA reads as TGTGCCAGCAGTTCCGACAGGGGGTTATCGGAGCAGTACTTC.

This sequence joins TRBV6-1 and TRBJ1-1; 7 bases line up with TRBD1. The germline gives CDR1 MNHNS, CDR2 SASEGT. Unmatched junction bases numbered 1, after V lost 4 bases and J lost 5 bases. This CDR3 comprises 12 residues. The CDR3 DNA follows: TGTGCCAGCAGTGTGACAGGGACTGAAGCTTTCTTT. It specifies CASSVTGTEAFF.

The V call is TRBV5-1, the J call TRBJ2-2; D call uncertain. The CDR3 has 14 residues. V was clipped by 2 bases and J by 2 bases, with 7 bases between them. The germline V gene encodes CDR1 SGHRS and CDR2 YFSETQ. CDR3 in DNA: TGCGCCAGCAGCTTATACAGCAACACCGGGGAGCTGTTTTTT. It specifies CASSLYSNTGELFF.

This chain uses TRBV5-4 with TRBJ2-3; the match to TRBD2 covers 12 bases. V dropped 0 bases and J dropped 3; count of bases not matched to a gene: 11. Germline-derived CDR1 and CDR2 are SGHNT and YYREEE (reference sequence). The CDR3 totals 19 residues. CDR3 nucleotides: TGTGCCAGCAGCTTGGATCCCTGGGCTAGCGGGAGGGAAACAGATACGCAGTATTTT. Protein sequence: CASSLDPWASGRETDTQYF.

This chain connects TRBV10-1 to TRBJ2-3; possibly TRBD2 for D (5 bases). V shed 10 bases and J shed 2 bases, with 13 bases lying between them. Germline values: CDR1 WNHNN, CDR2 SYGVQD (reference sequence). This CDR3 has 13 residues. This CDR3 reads CATSISDTDTQYF. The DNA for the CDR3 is TGCGCCACCTCTATTAGCGACACAGATACGCAGTATTTT.

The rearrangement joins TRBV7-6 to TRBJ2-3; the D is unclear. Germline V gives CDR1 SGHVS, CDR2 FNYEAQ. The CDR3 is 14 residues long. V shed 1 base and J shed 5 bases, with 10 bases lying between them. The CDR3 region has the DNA TGTGCCAGCAGCTTAGGTAGTTCCCAAGATACGCAGTATTTT. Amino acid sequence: CASSLGSSQDTQYF.

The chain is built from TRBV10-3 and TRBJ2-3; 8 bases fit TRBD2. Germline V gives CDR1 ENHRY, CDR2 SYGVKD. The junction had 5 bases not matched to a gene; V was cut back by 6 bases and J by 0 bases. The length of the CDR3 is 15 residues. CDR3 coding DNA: TGTGCCATCAGCGGGAGGGCGGGAAGCACAGATACGCAGTATTTT. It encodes CAISGRAGSTDTQYF.

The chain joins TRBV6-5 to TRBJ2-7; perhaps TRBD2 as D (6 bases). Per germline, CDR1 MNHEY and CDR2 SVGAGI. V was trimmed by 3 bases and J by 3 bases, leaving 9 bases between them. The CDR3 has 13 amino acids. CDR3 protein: CASSYGRGYEQYF. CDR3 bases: TGTGCCAGCAGTTATGGGCGGGGCTACGAGCAGTACTTC.

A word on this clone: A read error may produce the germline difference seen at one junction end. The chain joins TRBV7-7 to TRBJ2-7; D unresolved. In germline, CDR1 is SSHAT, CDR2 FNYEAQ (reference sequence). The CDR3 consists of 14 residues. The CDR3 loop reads CASSLAPGSYEQYF. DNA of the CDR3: TGTGCTAGCAGCTTAGCTCCGGGTTCTTACGAGCAGTACTTC.

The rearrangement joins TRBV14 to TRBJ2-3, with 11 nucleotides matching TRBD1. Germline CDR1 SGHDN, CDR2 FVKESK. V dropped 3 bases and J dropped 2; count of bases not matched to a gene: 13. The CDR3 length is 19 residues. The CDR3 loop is CASSQRTGGAYPTTDTQYF. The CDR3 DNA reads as TGTGCCAGCAGCCAGAGGACAGGGGGCGCCTACCCCACCACAGATACGCAGTATTTT.